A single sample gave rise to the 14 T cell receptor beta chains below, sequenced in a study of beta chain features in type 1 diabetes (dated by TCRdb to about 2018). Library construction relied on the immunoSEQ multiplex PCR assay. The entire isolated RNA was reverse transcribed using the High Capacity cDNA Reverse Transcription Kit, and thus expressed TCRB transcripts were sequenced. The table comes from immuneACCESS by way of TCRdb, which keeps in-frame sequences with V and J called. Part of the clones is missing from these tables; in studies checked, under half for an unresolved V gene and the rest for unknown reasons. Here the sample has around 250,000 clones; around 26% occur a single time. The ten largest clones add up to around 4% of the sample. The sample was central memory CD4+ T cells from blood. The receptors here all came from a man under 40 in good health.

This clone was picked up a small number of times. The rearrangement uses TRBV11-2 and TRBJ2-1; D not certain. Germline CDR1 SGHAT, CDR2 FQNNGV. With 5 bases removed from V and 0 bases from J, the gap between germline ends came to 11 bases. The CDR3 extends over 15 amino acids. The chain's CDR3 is CASSPQSVSYNEQFF. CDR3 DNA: TGTGCCAGCAGCCCACAGAGCGTCTCCTACAATGAGCAGTTCTTC.

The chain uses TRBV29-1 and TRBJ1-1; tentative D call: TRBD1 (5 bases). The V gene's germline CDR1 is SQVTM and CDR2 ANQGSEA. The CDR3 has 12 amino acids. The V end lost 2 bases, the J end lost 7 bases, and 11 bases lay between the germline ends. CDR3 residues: CSVESRGIEAFF. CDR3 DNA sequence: TGCAGCGTTGAATCCCGGGGGATTGAAGCTTTCTTT. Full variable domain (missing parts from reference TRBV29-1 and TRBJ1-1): SAVISQKPSRDICQRGTSLTIQCQVDSQVTMMFWYRQQPGQSLTLIATANQGSEATYESGFVIDKFPISRPNLTFSTLTVSNMSPEDSSIYLCSVESRGIEAFFGQGTRLTVV.

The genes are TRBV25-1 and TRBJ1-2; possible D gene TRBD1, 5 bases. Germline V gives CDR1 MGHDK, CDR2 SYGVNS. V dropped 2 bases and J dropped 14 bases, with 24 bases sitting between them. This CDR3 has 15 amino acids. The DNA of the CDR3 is TGTGCCAGCAGTGAAAGGATAAGCGGGAAGGGGAATAAAACCTTC. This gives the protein CASSERISGKGNKTF.

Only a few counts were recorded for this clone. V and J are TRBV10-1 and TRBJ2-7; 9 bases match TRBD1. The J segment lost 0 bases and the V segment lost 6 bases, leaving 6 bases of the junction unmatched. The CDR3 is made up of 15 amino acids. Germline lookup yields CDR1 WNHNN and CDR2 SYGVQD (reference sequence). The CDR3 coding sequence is TGCGCCAGCAGCATAGGACAGGGGACCTCCTACGAGCAGTACTTC. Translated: CASSIGQGTSYEQYF.

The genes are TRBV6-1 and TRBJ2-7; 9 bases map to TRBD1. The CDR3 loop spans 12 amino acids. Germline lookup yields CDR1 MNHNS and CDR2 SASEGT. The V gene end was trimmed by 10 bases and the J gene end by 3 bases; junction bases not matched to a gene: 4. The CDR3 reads CATDRGYYEQYF. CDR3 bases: TGTGCCACCGACAGGGGGTACTACGAGCAGTACTTC.

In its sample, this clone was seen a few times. CDR3 DNA sequence: TGCGCCAGCAGCTTGGTCGGGACCTCCCTATCAAGCTCCTACAATGAGCAGTTCTTC. It specifies CASSLVGTSLSSSYNEQFF. The chain has TRBV5-1 and TRBJ2-1; D tentatively fits TRBD1 or TRBD2 (5 bases each). Deletions cut 0 bases from V and 0 bases from J, with 19 bases between. The CDR3 consists of 19 residues. Germline CDR1 and CDR2: SGHRS and YFSETQ.

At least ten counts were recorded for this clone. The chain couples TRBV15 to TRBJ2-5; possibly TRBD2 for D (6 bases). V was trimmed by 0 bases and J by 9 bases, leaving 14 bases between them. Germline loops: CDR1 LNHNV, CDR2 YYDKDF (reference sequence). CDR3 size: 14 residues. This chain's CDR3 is CATSRDRGKEAQYF. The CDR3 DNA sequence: TGTGCCACCAGCAGAGATCGCGGGAAGGAGGCCCAGTACTTC.

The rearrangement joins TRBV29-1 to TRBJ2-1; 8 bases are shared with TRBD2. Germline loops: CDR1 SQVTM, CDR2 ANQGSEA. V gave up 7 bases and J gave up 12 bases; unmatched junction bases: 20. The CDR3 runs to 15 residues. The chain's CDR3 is CSARRDSGTMVGQFF. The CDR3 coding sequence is TGCAGCGCGCGGCGGGATAGCGGGACGATGGTAGGGCAGTTCTTC.

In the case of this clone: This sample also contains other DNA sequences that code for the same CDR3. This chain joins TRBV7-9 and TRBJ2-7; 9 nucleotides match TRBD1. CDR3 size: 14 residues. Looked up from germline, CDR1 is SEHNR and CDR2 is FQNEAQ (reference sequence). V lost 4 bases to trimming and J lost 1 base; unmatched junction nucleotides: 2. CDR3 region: CASSSGQGSYEQYF. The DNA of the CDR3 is TGTGCCAGCAGCTCCGGACAGGGGTCCTACGAGCAGTACTTC.

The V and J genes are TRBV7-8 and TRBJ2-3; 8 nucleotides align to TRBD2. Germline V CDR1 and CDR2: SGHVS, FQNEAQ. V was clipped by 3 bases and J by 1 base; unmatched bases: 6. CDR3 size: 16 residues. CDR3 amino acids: CASSLLGLGGTDTQYF. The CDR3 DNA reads TGTGCCAGCAGCTTGCTGGGACTAGGGGGCACAGATACGCAGTATTTT. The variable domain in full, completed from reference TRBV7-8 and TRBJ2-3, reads GAGVSQSPRYKVAKRGQDVALRCDPISGHVSLFWYQQALGQGPEFLTYFQNEAQLDKSGLPSDRFFAERPEGSVSTLKIQRTQQEDSAVYLCASSLLGLGGTDTQYFGPGTRLTVL.

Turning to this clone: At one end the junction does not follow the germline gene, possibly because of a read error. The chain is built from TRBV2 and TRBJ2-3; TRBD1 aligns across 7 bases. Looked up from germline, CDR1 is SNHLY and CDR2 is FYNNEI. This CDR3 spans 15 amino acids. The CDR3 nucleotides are TGTGCCATCAGTCTACGGGACAGAGGGACAGATACGCAGTATTTT. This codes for CAISLRDRGTDTQYF.

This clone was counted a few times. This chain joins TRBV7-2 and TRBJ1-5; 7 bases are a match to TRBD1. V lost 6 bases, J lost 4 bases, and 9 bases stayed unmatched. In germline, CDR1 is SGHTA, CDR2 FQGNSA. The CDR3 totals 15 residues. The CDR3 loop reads CASSSGTAVNQPQHF. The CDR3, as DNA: TGTGCCAGCAGTTCGGGGACAGCAGTTAATCAGCCCCAGCATTTT.

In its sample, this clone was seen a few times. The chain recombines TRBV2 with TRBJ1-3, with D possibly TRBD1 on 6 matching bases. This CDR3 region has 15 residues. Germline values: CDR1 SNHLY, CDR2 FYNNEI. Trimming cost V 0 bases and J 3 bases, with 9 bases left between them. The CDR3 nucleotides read TGTGCCAGCAGTGAAGCGCCAGGGGTTGGAAACACCATATATTTT. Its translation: CASSEAPGVGNTIYF.

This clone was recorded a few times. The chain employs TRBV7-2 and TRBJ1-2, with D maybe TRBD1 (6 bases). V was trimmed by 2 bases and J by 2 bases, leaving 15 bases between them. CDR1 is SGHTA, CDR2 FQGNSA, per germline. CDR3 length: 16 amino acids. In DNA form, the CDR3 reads TGTGCCAGCAGCTTATCGGCTGGGGGCAGCAACTATGGCTACACCTTC. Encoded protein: CASSLSAGGSNYGYTF.